This TCR beta chain was recorded in a study of blood T cell repertoires in COVID-19. TCRdb's table, derived via immunoSEQ multiplex PCR, lists solely in-frame clones and lacks some. This table has about 130,000 clones, about 86% appearing once. Germline CDR1 SGDLS, CDR2 YYNGEE. This CDR3 spans 16 amino acids. Trimming took 4 bases from V and 6 from J; bases not matched to a gene: 7. The sequence derives from a woman aged 60-70 years with active or convalescent COVID-19. V gene TRBV9 combines with J gene TRBJ2-3; 14 bases map to TRBD2. Sequencing was carried out using peripheral blood. Here the CDR3 reads CASSPPGLAGADTQYF. Here the CDR3 DNA reads TGTGCCAGCAGCCCTCCGGGACTAGCGGGAGCTGATACGCAGTATTTT. Full variable domain (remainder filled in from reference TRBV9 and TRBJ2-3): DSGVTQTPKHLITATGQRVTLRCSPRSGDLSVYWYQQSLDQGLQFLIQYYNGEERAKGNILERFSAQQFPDLHSELNLSSLELGDSALYFCASSPPGLAGADTQYFGPGTRLTVL.